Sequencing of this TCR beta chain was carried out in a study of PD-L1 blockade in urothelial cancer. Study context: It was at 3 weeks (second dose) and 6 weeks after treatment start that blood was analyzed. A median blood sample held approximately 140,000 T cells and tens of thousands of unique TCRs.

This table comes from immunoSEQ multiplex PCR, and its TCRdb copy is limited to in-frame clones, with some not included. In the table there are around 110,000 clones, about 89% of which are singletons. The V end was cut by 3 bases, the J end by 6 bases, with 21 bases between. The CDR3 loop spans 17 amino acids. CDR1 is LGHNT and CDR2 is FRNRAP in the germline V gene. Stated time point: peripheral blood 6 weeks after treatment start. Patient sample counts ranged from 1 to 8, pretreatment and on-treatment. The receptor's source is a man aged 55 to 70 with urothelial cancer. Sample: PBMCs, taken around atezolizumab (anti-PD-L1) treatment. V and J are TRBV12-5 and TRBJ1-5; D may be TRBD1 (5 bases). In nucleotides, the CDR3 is TGTGCTAGTGGTTTCGCTCCAGGGTCCCCAATGGGTCAGCCCCAGCATTTT. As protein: CASGFAPGSPMGQPQHF.